Below, 8 T cell receptor beta chains from the same sample are listed, as sequenced in a study of blood T cell repertoires in COVID-19. Clones were read by immunoSEQ multiplex PCR, and TCRdb kept only the in-frame ones, dropping some. The sample holds around 230,000 clones; roughly four fifths are singletons and the top ten take roughly 10%. The sample taken for sequencing was peripheral blood. These receptors were obtained from a woman older than 75 with acute or convalescent COVID-19.

This clone was counted once. CDR3 sequence reads: CATSRGISASTDTQYF. The DNA of the CDR3 is TGTGCCACCAGCAGAGGAATTAGCGCCAGCACAGATACGCAGTATTTT. V and J are TRBV15 and TRBJ2-3; TRBD2 might be the D (5 bases). Trimming cost V 1 base and J 0 bases, with 11 bases left between them. The CDR3 totals 16 residues. CDR1 and CDR2 from the germline V gene are LNHNV and YYDKDF (reference sequence).

Concerning this clone itself: This CDR3 is also generated by other DNA sequences in the sample. The rearrangement uses TRBV12-3 or TRBV12-4 and TRBJ1-1; perhaps TRBD1 as D (6 bases). The length of the CDR3 is 12 residues. Trimming removed 6 bases from V and 7 bases from J, with 12 bases in between. Written as DNA, the CDR3 is TGTGCCAGCAGCTACAGGGTTGGTGAAGCTTTCTTT. Protein product: CASSYRVGEAFF.

J is TRBJ1-5 and V is TRBV6-5, with 7 bases matching TRBD1. The germline V gene encodes CDR1 MNHEY and CDR2 SVGAGI. The CDR3 is made up of 12 amino acids. The J segment lost 4 bases and the V segment lost 10 bases, leaving 4 bases of the junction unmatched. CDR3 sequence: CATQTGNQPQHF. Here the CDR3 DNA reads TGTGCCACGCAGACAGGGAATCAGCCCCAGCATTTT.

The chain combines TRBV2 with TRBJ1-5; 10 bases fit TRBD1. Germline assignment: CDR1 SNHLY and CDR2 FYNNEI. The ends lost 6 bases at V and 6 bases at J; junction bases unmatched: 8. The CDR3 has 15 amino acids. DNA for the CDR3: TGTGCCAGCAGCTCAACCGGGACAGGGGTTCAGCCCCAGCATTTT. Amino acid sequence: CASSSTGTGVQPQHF.

Only one count was recorded for this clone. The genes are TRBV28 and TRBJ1-5; TRBD1 aligns across 11 bases. This CDR3 comprises 15 residues. V trimming: 3 bases; J trimming: 6 bases; junction bases outside the gene matches: 4. In germline, CDR1 is MDHEN, CDR2 SYDVKM. The CDR3 region is CASSFGTGGTQPQHF. The CDR3 coding sequence is TGTGCCAGCAGTTTCGGGACAGGGGGAACTCAGCCCCAGCATTTT.

The chain uses TRBV5-6 and TRBJ1-2; 7 bases map to TRBD1. The CDR3 is 14 amino acids. V lost 4 bases to trimming and J lost 5 bases; unmatched junction nucleotides: 8. Germline V gives CDR1 SGHDT, CDR2 YYEEEE. The CDR3 region is CASSPTGQTYGYTF. The CDR3 DNA follows: TGTGCCAGCAGCCCAACGGGACAGACTTATGGCTACACCTTC. The variable domain in full, with the rest retrieved from reference TRBV5-6 and TRBJ1-2, is DAGVTQSPTHLIKTRGQQVTLRCSPKSGHDTVSWYQQALGQGPQFIFQYYEEEERQRGNFPDRFSGHQFPNYSSELNVNALLLGDSALYLCASSPTGQTYGYTFGSGTRLTVV.

J is TRBJ1-6 and V is TRBV5-1; D not resolved. The CDR3 sequence is 16 residues long. V lost 0 bases and J 7 bases, leaving 14 bases between the germline ends. Germline V gives CDR1 SGHRS, CDR2 YFSETQ. The CDR3 DNA reads TGCGCCAGCAGCTTGGACGGGGAACCGAGCAATTCACCCCTCCACTTT. This sequence encodes CASSLDGEPSNSPLHF.

The rearrangement joins TRBV4-1 to TRBJ2-3; the match to TRBD2 covers 12 bases. V dropped 0 bases and J dropped 8; count of bases not matched to a gene: 9. The CDR3 is 17 residues long. Germline V gene sequence: CDR1 MGHRA, CDR2 YSYEKL. CDR3 loop: CASSQDRGLAGSGTQYF. The CDR3 DNA sequence: TGCGCCAGCAGCCAAGATCGCGGACTAGCGGGGTCCGGTACGCAGTATTTT.